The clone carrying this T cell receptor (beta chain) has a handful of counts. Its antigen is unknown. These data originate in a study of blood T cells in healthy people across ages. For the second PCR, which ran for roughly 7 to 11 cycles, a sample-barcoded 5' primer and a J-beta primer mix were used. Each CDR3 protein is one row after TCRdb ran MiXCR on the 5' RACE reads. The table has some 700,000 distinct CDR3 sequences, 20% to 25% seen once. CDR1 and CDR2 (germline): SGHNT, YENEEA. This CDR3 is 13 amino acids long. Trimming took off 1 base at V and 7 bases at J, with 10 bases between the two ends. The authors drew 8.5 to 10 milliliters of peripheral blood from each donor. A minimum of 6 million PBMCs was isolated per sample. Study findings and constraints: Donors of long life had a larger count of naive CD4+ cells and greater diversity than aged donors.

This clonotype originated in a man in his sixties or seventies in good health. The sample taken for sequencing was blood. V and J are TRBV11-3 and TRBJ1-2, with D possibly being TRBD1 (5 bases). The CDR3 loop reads CASSLAQGFGYTF. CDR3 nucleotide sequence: TGTGCCAGCAGCTTAGCCCAGGGTTTTGGCTACACCTTC.